This TCR beta chain is from a study of a mutant IDH1 vaccine in newly diagnosed glioma. Study overall: Patients began vaccination 4-6 weeks after radiotherapy alone, or with temozolomide cycles. Most patients had radiochemotherapy with temozolomide before enrollment; others had one alone.

This CDR3 comprises 13 residues. Germline CDR1 reads GTSNPN; CDR2 reads SVGIG (reference sequence). The germline V and J ends were trimmed by 1 base and 2 bases, with 6 bases remaining between them. Described time point: week 23, last vaccination. All doses held 300 ug of mutant IDH1 20-mer peptide, with topical imiquimod. TCRdb's copy holds only in-frame clones and misses some; the assay was immunoSEQ multiplex PCR. The sample includes approximately 11,000 clones, around 88% of them seen just once. A remark on this clone: As yet, its antigen is unknown.

This sequence originates from a woman aged 35 to 49 with glioma. Some clones in this sample may be carry-over from other donors' samples. The chain recombines TRBV30 with TRBJ1-5, with D perhaps TRBD1 (6 bases). This sample comprised PBMCs, obtained from a glioma patient whose treatment included an IDH1 peptide vaccine. The CDR3 DNA sequence: TGTGCCTGGAGTGGACAGGGCAATCAGCCCCAGCATTTT. It translates to CAWSGQGNQPQHF.